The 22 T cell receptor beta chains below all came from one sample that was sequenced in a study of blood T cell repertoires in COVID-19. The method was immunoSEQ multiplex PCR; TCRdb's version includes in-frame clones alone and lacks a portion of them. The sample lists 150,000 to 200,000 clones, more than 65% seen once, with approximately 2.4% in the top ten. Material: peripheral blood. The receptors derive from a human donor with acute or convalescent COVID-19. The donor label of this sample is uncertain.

The CDR3 region is CASSQPGQGAYEQYF. The CDR3, as DNA: TGCGCCAGCAGTCAACCGGGACAGGGGGCCTACGAGCAGTACTTC. The V and J genes are TRBV23-1 and TRBJ2-7; 11 bases fit TRBD1. TRBV23-1 is marked as an open reading frame, function uncertain. Trimming cost V 2 bases and J 2 bases; bases outside gene matches: 2. The CDR3 extends over 15 amino acids.

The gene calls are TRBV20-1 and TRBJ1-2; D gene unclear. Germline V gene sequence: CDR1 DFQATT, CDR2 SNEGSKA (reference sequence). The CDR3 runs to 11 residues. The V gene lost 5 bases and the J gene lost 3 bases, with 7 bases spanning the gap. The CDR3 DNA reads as TGCAGTGCTCCGAGGGACTATGGCTACACCTTC. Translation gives CSAPRDYGYTF.

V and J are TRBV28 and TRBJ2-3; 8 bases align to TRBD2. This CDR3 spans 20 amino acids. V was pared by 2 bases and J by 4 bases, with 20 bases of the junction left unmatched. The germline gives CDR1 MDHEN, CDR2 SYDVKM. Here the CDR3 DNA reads TGTGCCAGCAGTTTACCCCTACTCATGAGAGCGGGAGTTCCCGCAGATACGCAGTATTTT. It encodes CASSLPLLMRAGVPADTQYF.

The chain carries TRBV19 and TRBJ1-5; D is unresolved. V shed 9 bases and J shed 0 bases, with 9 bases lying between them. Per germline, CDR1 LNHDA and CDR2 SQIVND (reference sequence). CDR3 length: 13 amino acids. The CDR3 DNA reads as TGTGCCAGCGGGAGCTATAGCAATCAGCCCCAGCATTTT. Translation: CASGSYSNQPQHF.

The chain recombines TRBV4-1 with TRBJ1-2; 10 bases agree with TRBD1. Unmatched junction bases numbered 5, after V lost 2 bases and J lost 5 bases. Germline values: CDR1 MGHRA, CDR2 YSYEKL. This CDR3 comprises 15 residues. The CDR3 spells CASSQTDRGNYGYTF. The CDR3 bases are TGCGCCAGCAGCCAAACGGACAGGGGGAATTATGGCTACACCTTC.

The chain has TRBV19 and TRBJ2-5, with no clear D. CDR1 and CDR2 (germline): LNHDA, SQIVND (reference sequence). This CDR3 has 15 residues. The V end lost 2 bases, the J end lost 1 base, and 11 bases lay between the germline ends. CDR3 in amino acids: CASSIRLRSQETQYF. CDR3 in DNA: TGTGCCAGTAGTATACGACTGCGGAGCCAAGAGACCCAGTACTTC.

CDR3 DNA sequence: TGTGCCAGCGGTACCGACAGGGTCAATGAGCAGTTCTTC. This gives the protein CASGTDRVNEQFF. J is TRBJ2-1 and V is TRBV6-5, with 7 bases fitting TRBD1. Germline V gene lookup returns CDR1 MNHEY and CDR2 SVGAGI. This CDR3 spans 13 amino acids. V lost 8 bases, J lost 6 bases, and 7 bases stayed unmatched.

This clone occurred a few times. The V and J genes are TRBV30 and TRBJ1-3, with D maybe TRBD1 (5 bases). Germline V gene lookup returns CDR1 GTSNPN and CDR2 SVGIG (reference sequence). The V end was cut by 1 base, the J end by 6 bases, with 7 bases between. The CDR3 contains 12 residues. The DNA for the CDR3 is TGTGCCTGGAGTGCGGGACTAAACACCATATATTTT. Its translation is CAWSAGLNTIYF.

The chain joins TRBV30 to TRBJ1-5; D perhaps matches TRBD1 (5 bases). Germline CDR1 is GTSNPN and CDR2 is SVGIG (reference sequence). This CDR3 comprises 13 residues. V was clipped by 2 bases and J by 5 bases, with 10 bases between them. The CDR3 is CAWSHQGDQPQHF. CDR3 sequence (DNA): TGTGCCTGGAGTCACCAGGGCGATCAGCCCCAGCATTTT.

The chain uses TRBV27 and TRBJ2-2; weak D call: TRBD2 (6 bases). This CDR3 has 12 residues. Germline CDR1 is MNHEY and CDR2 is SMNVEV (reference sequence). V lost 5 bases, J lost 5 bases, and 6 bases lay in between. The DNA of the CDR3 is TGTGCCAGCAGTCGGGGGACCGGGGAGCTGTTTTTT. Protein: CASSRGTGELFF.

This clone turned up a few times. The CDR3 coding sequence is TGTGCCAGCAGAGAGACAGGGGGAGAGACCCAGTACTTC. This codes for CASRETGGETQYF. This rearrangement joins TRBV27 to TRBJ2-5, with 9 nucleotides matching TRBD1. V dropped 6 bases and J dropped 4; count of bases not matched to a gene: 3. Per germline, CDR1 MNHEY and CDR2 SMNVEV (reference sequence). The CDR3 extends over 13 amino acids.

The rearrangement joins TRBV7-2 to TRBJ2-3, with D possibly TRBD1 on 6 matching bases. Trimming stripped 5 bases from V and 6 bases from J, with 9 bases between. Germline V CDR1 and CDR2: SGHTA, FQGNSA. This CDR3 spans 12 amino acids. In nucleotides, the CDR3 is TGTGCCAGCAGCCCACAGGGTGATACGCAGTATTTT. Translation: CASSPQGDTQYF.

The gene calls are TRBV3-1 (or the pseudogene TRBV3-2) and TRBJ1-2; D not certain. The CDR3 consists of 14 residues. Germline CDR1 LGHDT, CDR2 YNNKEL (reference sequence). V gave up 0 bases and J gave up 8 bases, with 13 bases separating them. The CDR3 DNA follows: TGTGCCAGCAGCCAAGATCAAACGGCGGGCGGCTACACCTTC. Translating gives CASSQDQTAGGYTF.

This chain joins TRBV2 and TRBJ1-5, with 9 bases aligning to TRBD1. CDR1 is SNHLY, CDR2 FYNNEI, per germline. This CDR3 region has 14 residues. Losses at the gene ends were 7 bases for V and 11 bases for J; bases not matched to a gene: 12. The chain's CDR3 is CASNKQGANSAQHF. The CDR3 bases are TGTGCCAGCAATAAACAGGGGGCCAACTCGGCCCAGCATTTT.

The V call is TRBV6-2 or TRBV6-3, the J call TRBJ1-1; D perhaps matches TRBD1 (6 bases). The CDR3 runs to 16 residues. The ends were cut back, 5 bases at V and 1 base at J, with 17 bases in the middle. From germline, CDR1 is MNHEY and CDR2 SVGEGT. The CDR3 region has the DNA TGTGCCAGCAGTCACCCTCAGGGACACCCGAACACTGAAGCTTTCTTT. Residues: CASSHPQGHPNTEAFF.

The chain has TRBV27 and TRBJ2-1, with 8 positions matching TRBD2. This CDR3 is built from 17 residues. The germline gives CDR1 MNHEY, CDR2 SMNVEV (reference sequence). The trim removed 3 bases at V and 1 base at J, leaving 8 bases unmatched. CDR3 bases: TGTGCCAGCAGTTTGTATCGGGAGGGCCGTTCCTACAATGAGCAGTTCTTC. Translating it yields CASSLYREGRSYNEQFF.

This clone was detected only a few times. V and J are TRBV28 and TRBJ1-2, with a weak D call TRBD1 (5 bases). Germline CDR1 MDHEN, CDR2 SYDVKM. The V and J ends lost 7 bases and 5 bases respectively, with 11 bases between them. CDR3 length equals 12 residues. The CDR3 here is CASTQSGYGYTF. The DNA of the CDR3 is TGTGCCAGCACCCAATCAGGGTATGGCTACACCTTC.

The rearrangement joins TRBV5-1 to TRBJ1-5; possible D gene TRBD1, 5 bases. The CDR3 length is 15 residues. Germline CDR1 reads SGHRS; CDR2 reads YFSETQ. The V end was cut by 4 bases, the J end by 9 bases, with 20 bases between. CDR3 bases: TGCGCCAGCAGCCCCGGGGAGGGGCGAGAGAGGCCCCAGCATTTT. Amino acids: CASSPGEGRERPQHF.

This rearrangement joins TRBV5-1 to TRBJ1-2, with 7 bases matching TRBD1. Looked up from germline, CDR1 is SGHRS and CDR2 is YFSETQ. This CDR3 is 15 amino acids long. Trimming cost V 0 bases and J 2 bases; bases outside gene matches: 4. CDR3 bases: TGCGCCAGCAGCTTGGAACCAGGGGGGAACTATGGCTACACCTTC. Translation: CASSLEPGGNYGYTF. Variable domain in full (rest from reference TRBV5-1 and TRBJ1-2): KAGVTQTPRYLIKTRGQQVTLSCSPISGHRSVSWYQQTPGQGLQFLFEYFSETQRNKGNFPGRFSGRQFSNSRSEMNVSTLELGDSALYLCASSLEPGGNYGYTFGSGTRLTVV.

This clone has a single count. The DNA of the CDR3 is TGTGCCAGTAGTACCGCCCCCCTAGCGGGAGTCTCCTCTGAGCAGTTCTTC. As protein: CASSTAPLAGVSSEQFF. This rearrangement joins TRBV19 to TRBJ2-1; 10 nucleotides align to TRBD2. The CDR3 is made up of 17 amino acids. V shed 4 bases, J shed 9 bases, and the junction held 15 bases outside the gene matches. Germline CDR1 is LNHDA and CDR2 is SQIVND (reference sequence).

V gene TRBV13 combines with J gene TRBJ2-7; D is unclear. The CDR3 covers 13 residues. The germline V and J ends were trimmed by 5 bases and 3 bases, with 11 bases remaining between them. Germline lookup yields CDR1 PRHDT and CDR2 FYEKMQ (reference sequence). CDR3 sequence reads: CASSRPAGYEQYF. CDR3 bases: TGTGCCAGCAGCCGCCCCGCCGGCTACGAGCAGTACTTC. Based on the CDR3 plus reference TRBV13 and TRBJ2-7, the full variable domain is AAGVIQSPRHLIKEKRETATLKCYPIPRHDTVYWYQQGPGQDPQFLISFYEKMQSDKGSIPDRFSAQQFSDYHSELNMSSLELGDSALYFCASSRPAGYEQYFGPGTRLTVT.

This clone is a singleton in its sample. The CDR3 bases are TGTGCCAGCATGCTAGCGGGGGGGCCAAATGAGCAGTTCTTC. The encoded protein is CASMLAGGPNEQFF. V usage is TRBV6-6 and J usage is TRBJ2-1; 12 positions agree with TRBD2. The V gene end was trimmed by 7 bases and the J gene end by 7 bases; junction bases not matched to a gene: 5. The CDR3 sequence is 14 residues long. Germline V CDR1 and CDR2: MNHNY, SVGAGI (reference sequence).